The T cell receptor (beta chain) described here comes from a study of blood T cell repertoires in COVID-19. This clone was observed once. Profiling relied on immunoSEQ multiplex PCR, and the TCRdb table lists in-frame clones only, not all of them. The data contain roughly 310,000 clones, about 91% of them singletons. The clonotype was recovered from a woman aged 40 to 49 who had recovered from COVID-19. Input material: PBMCs or T cells enriched from blood (not recorded which).

This CDR3 reads CASSLSGNTEAFF. The DNA of the CDR3 is TGTGCCAGCAGCTTATCCGGGAACACTGAAGCTTTCTTT. The J gene is TRBJ1-1, the V gene TRBV11-3; D not resolved. This CDR3 has 13 residues. Germline CDR1 reads SGHNT; CDR2 reads YENEEA. Trimming took off 2 bases at V and 1 base at J, with 5 bases between the two ends.